The clone carrying this TCR beta chain was detected only once. TCRdb independently ran MiXCR on the RT-PCR reads; one entry per CDR3 protein. This table holds about 700,000 distinct CDR3 sequences, approximately 15% found once. The CDR3 loop spans 15 amino acids. Per germline, CDR1 SEHNR and CDR2 FQNEAQ (reference sequence). Trimming took off 1 base at V and 0 bases at J, with 8 bases between the two ends. V usage is TRBV7-9 and J usage is TRBJ2-3; D not certain. The sequenced material came from memory CD4+ T cells from blood. The sequence came from a female donor in good health, serving as a healthy control. Here the CDR3 DNA reads TGTGCCAGCAGCTTAGGGCAGCAGAGCACAGATACGCAGTATTTT. Amino acids: CASSLGQQSTDTQYF.